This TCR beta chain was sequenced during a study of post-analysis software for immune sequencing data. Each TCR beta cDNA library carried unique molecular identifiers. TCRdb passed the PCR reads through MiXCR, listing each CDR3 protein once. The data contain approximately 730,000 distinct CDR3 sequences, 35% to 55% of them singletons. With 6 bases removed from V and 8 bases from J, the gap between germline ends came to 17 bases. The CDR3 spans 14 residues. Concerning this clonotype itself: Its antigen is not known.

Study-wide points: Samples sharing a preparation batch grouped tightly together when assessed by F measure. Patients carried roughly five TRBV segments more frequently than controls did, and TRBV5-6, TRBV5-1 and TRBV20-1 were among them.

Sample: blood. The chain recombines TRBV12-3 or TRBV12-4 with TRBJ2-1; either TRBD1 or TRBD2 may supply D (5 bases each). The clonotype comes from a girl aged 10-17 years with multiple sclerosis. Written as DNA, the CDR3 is TGTGCCAGCAGCCGGGACGGAGAGTTGGATGAGCAGTTCTTC. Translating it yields CASSRDGELDEQFF.